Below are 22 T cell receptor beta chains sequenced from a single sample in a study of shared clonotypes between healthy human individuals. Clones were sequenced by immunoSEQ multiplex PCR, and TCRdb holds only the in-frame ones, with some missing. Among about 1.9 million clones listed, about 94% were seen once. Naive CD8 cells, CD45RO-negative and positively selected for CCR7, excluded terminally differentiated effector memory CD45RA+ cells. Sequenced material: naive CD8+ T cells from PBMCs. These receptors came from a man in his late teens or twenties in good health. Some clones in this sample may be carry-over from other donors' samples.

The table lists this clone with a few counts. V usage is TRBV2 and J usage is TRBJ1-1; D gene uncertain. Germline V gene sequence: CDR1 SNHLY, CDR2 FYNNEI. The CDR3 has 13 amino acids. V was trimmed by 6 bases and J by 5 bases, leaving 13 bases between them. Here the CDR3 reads CASRTPGHTEAFF. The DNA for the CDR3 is TGTGCCAGCAGAACCCCCGGCCATACTGAAGCTTTCTTT.

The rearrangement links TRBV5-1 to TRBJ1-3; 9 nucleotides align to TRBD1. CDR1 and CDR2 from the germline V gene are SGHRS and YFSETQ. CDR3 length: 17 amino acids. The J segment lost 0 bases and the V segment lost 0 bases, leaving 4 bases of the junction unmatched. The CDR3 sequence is CASSLGTGAHSGNTIYF. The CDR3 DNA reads TGCGCCAGCAGCTTGGGGACAGGGGCCCACTCTGGAAACACCATATATTTT.

CDR3 amino acids: CASSLREGINQPQHF. The CDR3 region has the DNA TGTGCCAGTAGTCTTCGAGAGGGAATCAATCAGCCCCAGCATTTT. The chain uses TRBV19 and TRBJ1-5; no clear D. Germline V gene lookup returns CDR1 LNHDA and CDR2 SQIVND (reference sequence). V shed 5 bases and J shed 3 bases, with 14 bases lying between them. The CDR3 is 15 residues long.

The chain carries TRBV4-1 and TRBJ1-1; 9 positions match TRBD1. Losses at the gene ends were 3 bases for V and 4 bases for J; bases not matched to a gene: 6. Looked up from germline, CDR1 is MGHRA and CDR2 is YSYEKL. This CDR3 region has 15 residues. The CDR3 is CASSHPGQGRTEAFF. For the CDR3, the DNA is TGCGCCAGCAGCCACCCGGGACAGGGACGCACTGAAGCTTTCTTT.

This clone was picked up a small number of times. The CDR3 here is CASGGGTGEPSGANVLTF. The CDR3, as DNA: TGTGCCAGCGGGGGTGGGACAGGGGAACCCTCTGGGGCCAACGTCCTGACTTTC. The rearrangement joins TRBV7-9 to TRBJ2-6; 10 nucleotides align to TRBD1. Germline V lookup: CDR1 SEHNR, CDR2 FQNEAQ (reference sequence). Losses at the gene ends were 8 bases for V and 0 bases for J; bases not matched to a gene: 10. The CDR3 has 18 amino acids. Complete variable domain (other parts from reference TRBV7-9 and TRBJ2-6): DTGVSQNPRHKITKRGQNVTFRCDPISEHNRLYWYRQTLGQGPEFLTYFQNEAQLEKSRLLSDRFSAERPKGSFSTLEIQRTEQGDSAMYLCASGGGTGEPSGANVLTFGAGSRLTVL.

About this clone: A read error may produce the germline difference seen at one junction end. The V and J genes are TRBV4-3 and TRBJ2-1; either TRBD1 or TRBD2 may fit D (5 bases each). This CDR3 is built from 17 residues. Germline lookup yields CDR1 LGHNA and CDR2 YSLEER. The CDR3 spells CASSKDSAGPFYNEQFF. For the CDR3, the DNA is TGCGCCAGCAGCAAAGATAGCGCAGGGCCCTTTTACAATGAGCAGTTCTTC.

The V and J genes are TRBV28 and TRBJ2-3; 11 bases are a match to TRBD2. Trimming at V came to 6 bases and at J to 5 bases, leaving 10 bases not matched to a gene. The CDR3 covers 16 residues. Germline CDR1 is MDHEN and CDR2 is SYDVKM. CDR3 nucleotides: TGTGCCAGCAGCCCCACTAGCGGGAGAGGTCTAGATACGCAGTATTTT. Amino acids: CASSPTSGRGLDTQYF. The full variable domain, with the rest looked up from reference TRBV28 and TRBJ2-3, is DVKVTQSSRYLVKRTGEKVFLECVQDMDHENMFWYRQDPGLGLRLIYFSYDVKMKEKGDIPEGYSVSREKKERFSLILESASTNQTSMYLCASSPTSGRGLDTQYFGPGTRLTVL.

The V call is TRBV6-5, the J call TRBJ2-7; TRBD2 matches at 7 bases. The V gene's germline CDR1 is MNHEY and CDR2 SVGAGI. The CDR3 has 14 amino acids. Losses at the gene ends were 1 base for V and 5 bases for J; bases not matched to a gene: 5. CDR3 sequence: CASSYWAGVDEQYF. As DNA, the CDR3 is TGTGCCAGCAGTTACTGGGCGGGAGTGGACGAGCAGTACTTC.

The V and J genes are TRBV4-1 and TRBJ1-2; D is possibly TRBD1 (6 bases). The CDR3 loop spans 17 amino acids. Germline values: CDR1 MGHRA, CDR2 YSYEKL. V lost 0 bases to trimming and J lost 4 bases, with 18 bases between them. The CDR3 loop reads CASSQDQGQILLYGYTF. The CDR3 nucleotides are TGCGCCAGCAGCCAAGATCAAGGACAGATCCTCCTCTATGGCTACACCTTC.

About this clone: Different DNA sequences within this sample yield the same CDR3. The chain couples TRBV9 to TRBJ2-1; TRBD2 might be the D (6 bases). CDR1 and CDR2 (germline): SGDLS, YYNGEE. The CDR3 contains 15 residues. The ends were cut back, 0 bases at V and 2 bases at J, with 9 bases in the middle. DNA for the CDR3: TGTGCCAGCAGCGTAGTGGCGGGAACCTACAATGAGCAGTTCTTC. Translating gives CASSVVAGTYNEQFF.

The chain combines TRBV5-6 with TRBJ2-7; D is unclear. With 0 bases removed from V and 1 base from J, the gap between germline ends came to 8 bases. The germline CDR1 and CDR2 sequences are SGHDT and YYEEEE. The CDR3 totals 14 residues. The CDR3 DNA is TGTGCCAGCAGCTTGGACCTAGAGTCCTACGAGCAGTACTTC. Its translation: CASSLDLESYEQYF.

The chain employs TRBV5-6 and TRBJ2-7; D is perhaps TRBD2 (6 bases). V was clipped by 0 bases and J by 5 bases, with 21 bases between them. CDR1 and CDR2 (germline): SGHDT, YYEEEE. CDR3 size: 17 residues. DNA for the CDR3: TGTGCCAGCAGCTTGGAACGGAGTAGGGGACTCCGCCACGAGCAGTACTTC. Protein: CASSLERSRGLRHEQYF.

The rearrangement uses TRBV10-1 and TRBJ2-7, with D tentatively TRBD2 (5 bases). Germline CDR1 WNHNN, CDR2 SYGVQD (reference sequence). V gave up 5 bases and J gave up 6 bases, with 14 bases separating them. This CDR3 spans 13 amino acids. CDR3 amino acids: CASSREGSVEQYF. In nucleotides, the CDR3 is TGCGCCAGCAGTCGAGAGGGTTCCGTCGAGCAGTACTTC.

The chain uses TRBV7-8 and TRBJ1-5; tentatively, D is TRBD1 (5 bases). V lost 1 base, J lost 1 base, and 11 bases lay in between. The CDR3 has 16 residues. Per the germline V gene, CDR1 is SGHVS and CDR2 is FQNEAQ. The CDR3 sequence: CASSLGGRRSNQPQHF. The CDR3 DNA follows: TGTGCCAGCAGCTTAGGGGGCAGACGGAGCAATCAGCCCCAGCATTTT.

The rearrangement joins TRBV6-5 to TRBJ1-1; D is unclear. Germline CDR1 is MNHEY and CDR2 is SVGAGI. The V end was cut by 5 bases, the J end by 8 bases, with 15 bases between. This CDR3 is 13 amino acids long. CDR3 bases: TGTGCCAGCAGTGAACGAGTTCTTGTGGAAGCTTTCTTT. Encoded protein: CASSERVLVEAFF.

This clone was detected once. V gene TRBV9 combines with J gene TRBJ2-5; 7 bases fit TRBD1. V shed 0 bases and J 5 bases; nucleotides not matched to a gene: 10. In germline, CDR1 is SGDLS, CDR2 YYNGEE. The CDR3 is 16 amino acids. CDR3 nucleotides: TGTGCCAGCAGCGTAGATTCGACAGGGCCCCGGGAGACCCAGTACTTC. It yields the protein CASSVDSTGPRETQYF.

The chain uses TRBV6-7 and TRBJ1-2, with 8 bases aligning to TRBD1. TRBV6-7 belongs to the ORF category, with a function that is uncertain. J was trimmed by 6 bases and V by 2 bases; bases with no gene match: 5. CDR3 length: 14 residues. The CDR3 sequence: CASSYLGQGHGYTF. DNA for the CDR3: TGTGCCAGCAGTTACCTAGGACAGGGCCATGGCTACACCTTC.

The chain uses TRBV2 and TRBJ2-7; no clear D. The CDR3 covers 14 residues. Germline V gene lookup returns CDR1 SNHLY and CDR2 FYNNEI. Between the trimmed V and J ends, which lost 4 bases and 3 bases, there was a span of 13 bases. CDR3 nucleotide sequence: TGTGCCAGCAGTGGTGTCAGTATTATCTACGAGCAGTACTTC. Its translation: CASSGVSIIYEQYF.

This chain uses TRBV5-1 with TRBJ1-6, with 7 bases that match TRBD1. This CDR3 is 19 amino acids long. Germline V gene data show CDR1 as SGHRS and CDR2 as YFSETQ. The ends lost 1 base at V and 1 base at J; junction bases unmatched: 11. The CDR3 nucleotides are TGCGCCAGCAGCTTGCTGAGCCAGGGGGAATGGTCCTATAATTCACCCCTCCACTTT. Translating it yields CASSLLSQGEWSYNSPLHF. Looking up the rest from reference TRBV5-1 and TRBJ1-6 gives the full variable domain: KAGVTQTPRYLIKTRGQQVTLSCSPISGHRSVSWYQQTPGQGLQFLFEYFSETQRNKGNFPGRFSGRQFSNSRSEMNVSTLELGDSALYLCASSLLSQGEWSYNSPLHFGNGTRLTVT.

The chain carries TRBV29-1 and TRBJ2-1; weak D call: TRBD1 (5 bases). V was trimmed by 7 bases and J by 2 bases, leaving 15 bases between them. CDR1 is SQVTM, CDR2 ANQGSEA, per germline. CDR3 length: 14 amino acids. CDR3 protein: CSARAAWTYNEQFF. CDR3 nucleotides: TGCAGCGCCAGGGCTGCTTGGACCTACAATGAGCAGTTCTTC.

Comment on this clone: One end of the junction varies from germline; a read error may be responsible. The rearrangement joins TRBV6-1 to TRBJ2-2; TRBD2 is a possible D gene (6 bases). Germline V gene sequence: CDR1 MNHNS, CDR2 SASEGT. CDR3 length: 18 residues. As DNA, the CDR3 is TGTGCCATCAGTGAGGGGACTTTGTCCGCAGCGAACACCGGGGAGCTGTTTTTT. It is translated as CAISEGTLSAANTGELFF.

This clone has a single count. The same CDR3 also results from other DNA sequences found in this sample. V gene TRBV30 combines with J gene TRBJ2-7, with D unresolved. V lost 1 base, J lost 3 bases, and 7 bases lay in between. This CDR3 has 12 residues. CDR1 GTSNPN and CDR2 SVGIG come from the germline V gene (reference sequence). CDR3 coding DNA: TGTGCCTGGAGTGATAGGTACTACGAGCAGTACTTC. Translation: CAWSDRYYEQYF.